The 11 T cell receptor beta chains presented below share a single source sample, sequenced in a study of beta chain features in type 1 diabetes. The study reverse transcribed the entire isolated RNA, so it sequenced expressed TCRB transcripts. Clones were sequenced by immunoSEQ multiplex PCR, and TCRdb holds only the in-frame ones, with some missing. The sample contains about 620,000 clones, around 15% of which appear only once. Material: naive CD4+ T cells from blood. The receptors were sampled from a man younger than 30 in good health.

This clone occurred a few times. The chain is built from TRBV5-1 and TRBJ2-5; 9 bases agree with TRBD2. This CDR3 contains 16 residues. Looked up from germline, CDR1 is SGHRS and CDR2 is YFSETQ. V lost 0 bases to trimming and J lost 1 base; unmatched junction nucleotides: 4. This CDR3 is CASSLGLAGTQETQYF. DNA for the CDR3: TGCGCCAGCAGCTTGGGGCTAGCGGGAACCCAAGAGACCCAGTACTTC.

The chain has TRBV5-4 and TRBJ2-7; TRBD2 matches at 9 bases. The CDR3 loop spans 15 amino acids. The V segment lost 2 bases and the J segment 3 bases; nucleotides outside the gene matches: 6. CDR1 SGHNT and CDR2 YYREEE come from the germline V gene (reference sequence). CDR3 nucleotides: TGTGCCAGCAGCTTTAGCGGGAGAGAGCTCTACGAGCAGTACTTC. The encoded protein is CASSFSGRELYEQYF.

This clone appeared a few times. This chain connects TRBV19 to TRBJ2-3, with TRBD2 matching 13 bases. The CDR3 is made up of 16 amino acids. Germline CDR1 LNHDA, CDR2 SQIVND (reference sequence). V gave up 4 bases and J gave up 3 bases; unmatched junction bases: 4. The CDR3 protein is CASSKGLAGRTDTQYF. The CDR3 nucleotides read TGTGCCAGTAGTAAGGGACTAGCGGGAAGGACAGATACGCAGTATTTT.

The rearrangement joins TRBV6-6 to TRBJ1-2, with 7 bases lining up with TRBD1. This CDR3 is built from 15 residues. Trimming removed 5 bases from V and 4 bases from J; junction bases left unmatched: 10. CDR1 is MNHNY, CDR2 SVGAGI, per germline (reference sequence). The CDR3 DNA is TGTGCCAGCAGTCCATCGTCGACAGGGCCCTATGGCTACACCTTC. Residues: CASSPSSTGPYGYTF.

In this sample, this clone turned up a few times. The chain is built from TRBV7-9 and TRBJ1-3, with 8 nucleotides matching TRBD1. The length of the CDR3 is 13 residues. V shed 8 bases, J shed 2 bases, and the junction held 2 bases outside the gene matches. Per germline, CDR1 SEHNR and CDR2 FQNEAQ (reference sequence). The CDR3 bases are TGTGCCAGCGAGACAGGGGCTGGAAACACCATATATTTT. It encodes CASETGAGNTIYF. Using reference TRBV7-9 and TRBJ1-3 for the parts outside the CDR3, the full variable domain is DTGVSQNPRHKITKRGQNVTFRCDPISEHNRLYWYRQTLGQGPEFLTYFQNEAQLEKSRLLSDRFSAERPKGSFSTLEIQRTEQGDSAMYLCASETGAGNTIYFGEGSWLTVV.

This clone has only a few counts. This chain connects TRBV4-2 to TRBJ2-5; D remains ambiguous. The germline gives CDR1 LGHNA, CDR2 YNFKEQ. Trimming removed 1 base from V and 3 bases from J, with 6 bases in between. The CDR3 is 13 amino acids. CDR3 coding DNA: TGTGCCAGCAGCCAAGCTCTGAAAGAGACCCAGTACTTC. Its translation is CASSQALKETQYF.

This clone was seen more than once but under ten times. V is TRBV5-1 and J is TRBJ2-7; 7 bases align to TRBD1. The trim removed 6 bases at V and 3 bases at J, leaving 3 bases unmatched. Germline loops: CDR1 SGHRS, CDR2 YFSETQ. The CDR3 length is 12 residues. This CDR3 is CASTRDSYEQYF. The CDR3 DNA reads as TGCGCCAGCACCCGGGACAGCTACGAGCAGTACTTC. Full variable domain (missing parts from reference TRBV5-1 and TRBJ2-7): KAGVTQTPRYLIKTRGQQVTLSCSPISGHRSVSWYQQTPGQGLQFLFEYFSETQRNKGNFPGRFSGRQFSNSRSEMNVSTLELGDSALYLCASTRDSYEQYFGPGTRLTVT.

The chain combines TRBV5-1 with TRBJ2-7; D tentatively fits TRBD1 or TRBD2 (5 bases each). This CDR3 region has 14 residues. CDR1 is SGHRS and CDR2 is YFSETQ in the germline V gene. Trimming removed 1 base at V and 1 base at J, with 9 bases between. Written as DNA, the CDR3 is TGCGCCAGCAGCTTGACGGGGCTATCCTACGAGCAGTACTTC. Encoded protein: CASSLTGLSYEQYF.

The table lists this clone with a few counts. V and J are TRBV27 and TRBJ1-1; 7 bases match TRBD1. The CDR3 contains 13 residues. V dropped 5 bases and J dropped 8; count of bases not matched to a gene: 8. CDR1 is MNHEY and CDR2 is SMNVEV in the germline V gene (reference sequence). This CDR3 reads CASSPDRVGEAFF. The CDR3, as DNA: TGTGCCAGCAGTCCCGACAGGGTAGGAGAAGCTTTCTTT.

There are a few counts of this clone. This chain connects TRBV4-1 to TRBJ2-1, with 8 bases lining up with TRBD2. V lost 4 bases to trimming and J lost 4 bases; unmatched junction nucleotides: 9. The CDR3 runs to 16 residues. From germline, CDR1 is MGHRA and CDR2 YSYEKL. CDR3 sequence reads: CASSPRRAGEYNEQFF. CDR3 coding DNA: TGCGCCAGCAGCCCCCGGCGAGCGGGGGAGTACAATGAGCAGTTCTTC.

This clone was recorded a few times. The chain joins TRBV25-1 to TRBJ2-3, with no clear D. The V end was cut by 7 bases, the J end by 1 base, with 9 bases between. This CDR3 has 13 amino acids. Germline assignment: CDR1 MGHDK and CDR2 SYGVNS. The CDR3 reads CASTQLGTDTQYF. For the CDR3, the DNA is TGTGCCAGCACGCAACTCGGCACAGATACGCAGTATTTT.